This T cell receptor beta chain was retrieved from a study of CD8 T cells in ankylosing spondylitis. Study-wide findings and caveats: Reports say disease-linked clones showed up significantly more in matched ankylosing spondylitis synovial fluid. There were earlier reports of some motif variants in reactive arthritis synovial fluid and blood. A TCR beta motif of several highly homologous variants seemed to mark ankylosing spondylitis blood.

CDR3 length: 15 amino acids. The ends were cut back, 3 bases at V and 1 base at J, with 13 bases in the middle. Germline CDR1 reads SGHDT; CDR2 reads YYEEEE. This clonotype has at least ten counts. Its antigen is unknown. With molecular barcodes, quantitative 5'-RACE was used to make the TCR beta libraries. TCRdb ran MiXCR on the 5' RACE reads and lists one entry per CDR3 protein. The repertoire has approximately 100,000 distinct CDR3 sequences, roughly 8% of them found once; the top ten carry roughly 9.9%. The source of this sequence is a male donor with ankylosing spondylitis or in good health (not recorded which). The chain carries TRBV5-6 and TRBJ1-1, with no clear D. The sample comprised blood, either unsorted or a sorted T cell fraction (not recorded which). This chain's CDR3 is CASSSILHGNTEAFF. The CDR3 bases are TGTGCCAGCAGCTCCATATTACATGGGAACACTGAAGCTTTCTTT.